The following is a T cell receptor (beta chain) sequence with its context. This clonotype was seen at least ten times. Its cognate antigen has yet to be identified. Base-call qualities are not available, and no considerably larger clone is one nucleotide away. From the cysteine up to the phenylalanine, the CDR3 has a length of 14 residues. Left in the record is the CDR3 DNA by itself, 42 bases read in frame from the first base. CDR1 SGHRS and CDR2 YFSETQ were looked up in the germline V gene. Deletion took 4 bases off V and 0 bases off J, with a span of 11 bases between the germline ends. TCRdb names Illumina HiSeq 1500 as the instrument used. TCRdb reprocessing: public reads trimmed at Q25 with fastp, clones called with MiXCR, in-frame beta chains kept. CDR3 protein duplicates are merged, each entry listing the most common genes and DNA. Here the sample has about 140,000 distinct CDR3 sequences; roughly 6% occur a single time. Together, the top ten hold about a sixth of the sample.

The data were taken from a study of T cell repertoires in cytomegalovirus infection (dated by TCRdb to about 2019). With respect to the entire study: Donor HLA type was relevant to the analysis, as public TCR beta signatures indicated carriage of CMV infection together with the matching HLA type. Paper-wide results and their limitations: Cumulative frequency of public TCR beta family members discriminated carriers of CMV infection plus the relevant HLA type in this cohort and an independent roughly 320-donor cohort. In the ex vivo response, HLA-C-restricted CMV-specific TCR beta clonotypes were dominant, and in two of eight donors the single most frequent clonotype came from this HLA-C-restricted group.

Here the chain combines TRBV5-1 and TRBJ2-7; TRBD1 is possibly the D segment (5 matching bases). Source material: PBMCs. The receptor's source is a human donor in good health (CMV status not recorded). Some clones in this sample may be carry-over from other donors' samples. The sequence in DNA is TGCGCCAGCAGCGGGCAGGGTGACTCCTACGAGCAGTACTTC. This yields the protein CASSGQGDSYEQYF.